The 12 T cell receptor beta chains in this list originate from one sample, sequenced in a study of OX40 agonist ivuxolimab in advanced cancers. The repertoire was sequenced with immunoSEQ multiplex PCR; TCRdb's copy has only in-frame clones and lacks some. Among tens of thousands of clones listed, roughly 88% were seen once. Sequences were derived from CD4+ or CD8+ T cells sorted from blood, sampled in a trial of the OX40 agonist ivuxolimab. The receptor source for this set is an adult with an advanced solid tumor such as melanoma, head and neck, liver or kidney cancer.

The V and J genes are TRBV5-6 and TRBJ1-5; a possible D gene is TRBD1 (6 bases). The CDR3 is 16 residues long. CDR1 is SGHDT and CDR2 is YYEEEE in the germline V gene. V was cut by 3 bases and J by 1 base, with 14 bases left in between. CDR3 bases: TGTGCCAGCAGCTCAGGGGCTCCAATGAGCAATCAGCCCCAGCATTTT. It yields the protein CASSSGAPMSNQPQHF.

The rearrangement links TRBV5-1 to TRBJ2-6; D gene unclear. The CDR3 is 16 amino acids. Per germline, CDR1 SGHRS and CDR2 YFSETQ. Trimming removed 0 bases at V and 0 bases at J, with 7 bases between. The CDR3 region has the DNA TGCGCCAGCAGCTTGGAACCTAACTCTGGGGCCAACGTCCTGACTTTC. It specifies CASSLEPNSGANVLTF.

The CDR3: CASSGGQAPNIQYF. The CDR3 coding sequence is TGTGCCAGCAGTGGCGGACAGGCCCCAAACATTCAGTACTTC. The chain uses TRBV6-1 and TRBJ2-4; 7 positions agree with TRBD1. Per germline, CDR1 MNHNS and CDR2 SASEGT. The CDR3 is made up of 14 amino acids. J gave up 6 bases and V 4 bases, and 6 bases lay outside the gene matches.

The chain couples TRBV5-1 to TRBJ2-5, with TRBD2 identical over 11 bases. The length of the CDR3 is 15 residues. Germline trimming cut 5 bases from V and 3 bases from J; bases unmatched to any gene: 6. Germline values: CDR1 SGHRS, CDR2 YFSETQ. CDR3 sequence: CASRKGTSGEETQYF. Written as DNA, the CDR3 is TGCGCCAGCAGGAAAGGGACTAGCGGTGAAGAGACCCAGTACTTC.

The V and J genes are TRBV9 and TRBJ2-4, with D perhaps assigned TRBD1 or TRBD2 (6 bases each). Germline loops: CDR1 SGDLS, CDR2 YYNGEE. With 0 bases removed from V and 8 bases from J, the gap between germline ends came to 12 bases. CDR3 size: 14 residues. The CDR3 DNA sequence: TGTGCCAGCAGCGTAGGGTCGGGGGCCGACATTCAGTACTTC. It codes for CASSVGSGADIQYF.

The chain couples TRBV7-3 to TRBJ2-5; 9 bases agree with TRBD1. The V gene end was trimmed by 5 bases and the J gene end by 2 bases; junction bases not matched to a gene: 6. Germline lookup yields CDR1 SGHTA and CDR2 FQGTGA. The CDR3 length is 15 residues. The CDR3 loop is CASSRGQGLQETQYF. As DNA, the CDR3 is TGTGCCAGCAGCCGCGGACAGGGGTTGCAAGAGACCCAGTACTTC.

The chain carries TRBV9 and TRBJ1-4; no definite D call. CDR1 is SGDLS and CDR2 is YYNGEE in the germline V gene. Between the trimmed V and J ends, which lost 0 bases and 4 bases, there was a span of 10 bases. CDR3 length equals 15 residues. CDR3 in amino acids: CASSVALQDNEKLFF. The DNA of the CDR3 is TGTGCCAGCAGCGTAGCTCTCCAGGATAATGAAAAACTGTTTTTT.

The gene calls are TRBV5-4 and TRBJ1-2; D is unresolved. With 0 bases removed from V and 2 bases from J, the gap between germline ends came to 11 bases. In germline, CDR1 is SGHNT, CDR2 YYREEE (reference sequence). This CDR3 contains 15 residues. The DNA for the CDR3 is TGTGCCAGCAGCTTGGACCCGGATTCCAACTATGGCTACACCTTC. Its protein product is CASSLDPDSNYGYTF.

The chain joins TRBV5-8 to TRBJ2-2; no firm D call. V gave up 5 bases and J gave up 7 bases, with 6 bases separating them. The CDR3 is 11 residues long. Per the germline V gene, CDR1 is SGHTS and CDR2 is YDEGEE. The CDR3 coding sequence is TGTGCCAGCAGACAAAACGGGGAGCTGTTTTTT. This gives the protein CASRQNGELFF.

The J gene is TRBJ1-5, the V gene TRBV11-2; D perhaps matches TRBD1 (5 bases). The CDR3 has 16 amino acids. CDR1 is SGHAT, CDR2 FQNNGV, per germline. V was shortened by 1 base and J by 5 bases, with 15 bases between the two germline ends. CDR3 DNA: TGTGCCAGCAGCTTAGTTCGGGGGAGGAGCGATCAGCCCCAGCATTTT. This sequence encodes CASSLVRGRSDQPQHF.

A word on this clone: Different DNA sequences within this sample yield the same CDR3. DNA for the CDR3: TGCGCCAGCAGCTTGGTAGGGGGTCAAGAGACCCAGTACTTC. Protein sequence: CASSLVGGQETQYF. The V and J genes are TRBV5-1 and TRBJ2-5; the D gene is possibly TRBD1 (6 bases). The CDR3 consists of 14 residues. V shed 0 bases and J shed 2 bases, with 8 bases lying between them. Germline V gives CDR1 SGHRS, CDR2 YFSETQ.

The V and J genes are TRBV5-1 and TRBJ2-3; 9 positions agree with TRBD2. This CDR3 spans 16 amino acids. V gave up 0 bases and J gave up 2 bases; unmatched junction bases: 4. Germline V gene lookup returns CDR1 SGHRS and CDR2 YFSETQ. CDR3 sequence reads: CASSLGLAGSTDTQYF. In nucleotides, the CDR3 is TGCGCCAGCAGCTTGGGGCTAGCGGGGTCCACAGATACGCAGTATTTT. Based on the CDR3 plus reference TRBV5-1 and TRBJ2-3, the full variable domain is KAGVTQTPRYLIKTRGQQVTLSCSPISGHRSVSWYQQTPGQGLQFLFEYFSETQRNKGNFPGRFSGRQFSNSRSEMNVSTLELGDSALYLCASSLGLAGSTDTQYFGPGTRLTVL.